What follows are 24 T cell receptor beta chains derived from one specimen sequenced in a study of blood T cell repertoires in COVID-19. The table came from immunoSEQ multiplex PCR; TCRdb's copy has only in-frame clones and leaves some out. The sample lists under 130,000 clones, about 75% seen once, with approximately 6.3% in the top ten. The sample consisted of peripheral blood. Receptors were obtained from an elderly man with acute or convalescent COVID-19.

The genes are TRBV28 and TRBJ1-2, with D perhaps TRBD1 (5 bases). The CDR3 extends over 15 amino acids. V lost 6 bases to trimming and J lost 0 bases, with 14 bases between them. Germline V gene sequence: CDR1 MDHEN, CDR2 SYDVKM. CDR3 protein: CASRAVGTSNYGYTF. The CDR3 nucleotides read TGTGCCAGCAGGGCCGTAGGGACTTCTAACTATGGCTACACCTTC.

The chain is built from TRBV18 and TRBJ2-1; TRBD1 matches at 9 bases. This CDR3 region has 15 residues. CDR1 KGHSH and CDR2 LQKENI come from the germline V gene. With 3 bases clipped from V and 6 bases from J, the junction kept 6 bases outside the gene matches. The CDR3 DNA reads TGTGCCAGCTCACCCGGGACAGGGTCCGTCAATGAGCAGTTCTTC. This gives the protein CASSPGTGSVNEQFF. Combining the CDR3 with reference TRBV18 and TRBJ2-1 gives the whole variable domain NAGVMQNPRHLVRRRGQEARLRCSPMKGHSHVYWYRQLPEEGLKFMVYLQKENIIDESGMPKERFSAEFPKEGPSILRIQQVVRGDSAAYFCASSPGTGSVNEQFFGPGTRLTVL.

The chain uses TRBV20-1 and TRBJ2-7; 7 bases match TRBD1. Germline CDR1 DFQATT, CDR2 SNEGSKA (reference sequence). V shed 3 bases, J shed 0 bases, and the junction held 14 bases outside the gene matches. CDR3 length equals 17 residues. Written as DNA, the CDR3 is TGCAGTGCTAGTCGGTCAGGAATCGGGACAGTCTCCTACGAGCAGTACTTC. Translating gives CSASRSGIGTVSYEQYF.

V gene TRBV10-2 combines with J gene TRBJ1-2, with 7 bases lining up with TRBD1. Germline V CDR1 and CDR2: WSHSY, SAAADI. The CDR3 spans 14 residues. Trimming at V came to 7 bases and at J to 8 bases, leaving 13 bases not matched to a gene. Written as DNA, the CDR3 is TGCGCCAGCACTCGGGACAGCTTAACGGTGGGCTACACCTTC. Its translation: CASTRDSLTVGYTF.

The rearrangement links TRBV4-1 to TRBJ2-7, with D unresolved. V was pared by 2 bases and J by 6 bases, with 11 bases between. Germline loops: CDR1 MGHRA, CDR2 YSYEKL. The CDR3 is 13 amino acids. The CDR3 spells CASSQLSGFEQYF. The CDR3 DNA follows: TGCGCCAGCAGCCAATTGTCCGGGTTCGAGCAGTACTTC.

The chain recombines TRBV7-3 with TRBJ2-1; tentatively, D is TRBD2 (6 bases). Trimming shortened V by 8 bases and J by 0 bases, and 14 bases separated the two germline ends. The CDR3 has 15 residues. Germline assignment: CDR1 SGHTA and CDR2 FQGTGA. This CDR3 is CASSLLGSSYNEQFF. CDR3 DNA: TGTGCCAGCTCTCTCCTCGGGAGCTCCTACAATGAGCAGTTCTTC.

The gene calls are TRBV6-2 or TRBV6-3 and TRBJ2-3, with 11 nucleotides matching TRBD1. Germline V gives CDR1 MNHEY, CDR2 SVGEGT. The V gene end was trimmed by 5 bases and the J gene end by 4 bases; junction bases not matched to a gene: 8. This CDR3 region has 16 residues. This CDR3 is CASSTRTGGIPDTQYF. DNA of the CDR3: TGTGCCAGCAGTACTCGGACAGGGGGCATCCCAGATACGCAGTATTTT.

This clone was seen a few times. J is TRBJ2-7 and V is TRBV29-1, with D unresolved. Germline V gene data show CDR1 as SQVTM and CDR2 as ANQGSEA. Trimming pared 6 bases from V and 9 bases from J, leaving 18 bases between. The CDR3 extends over 12 amino acids. In DNA, the CDR3 is TGCAGCGTCGCTATCCCAACTTCGGGGCAGTACTTC. Protein: CSVAIPTSGQYF.

The CDR3, as DNA: TGTGCCAGCAGTTCCGGGGGGCTCGAAAATCAGCCCCAGCATTTT. Encoded protein: CASSSGGLENQPQHF. The chain uses TRBV6-5 and TRBJ1-5; D is perhaps TRBD1 (6 bases). Germline lookup yields CDR1 MNHEY and CDR2 SVGAGI. The CDR3 extends over 15 amino acids. V was shortened by 4 bases and J by 4 bases, with 14 bases between the two germline ends.

This clone came up once. This chain uses TRBV28 with TRBJ1-5; 7 bases map to TRBD1. In germline, CDR1 is MDHEN, CDR2 SYDVKM. The CDR3 is 15 amino acids. The V gene end was trimmed by 6 bases and the J gene end by 0 bases; junction bases not matched to a gene: 5. CDR3 nucleotide sequence: TGTGCCAGCAGACGACAGGGCTATAGCAATCAGCCCCAGCATTTT. Its translation is CASRRQGYSNQPQHF.

The chain couples TRBV28 to TRBJ2-3; D might be TRBD1 (5 bases). Germline CDR1 is MDHEN and CDR2 is SYDVKM. CDR3 length: 17 residues. The V gene lost 5 bases and the J gene lost 7 bases, with 25 bases spanning the gap. CDR3 DNA: TGTGCCAGCAGTGGCCGACAGAGACTGGTAGGGGCGTATACGCAGTATTTT. It codes for CASSGRQRLVGAYTQYF.

This clone was counted a few times. This sequence joins TRBV24-1 and TRBJ2-3, with TRBD1 matching over 7 bases. Trimming cost V 4 bases and J 2 bases; bases outside gene matches: 5. The CDR3 has 15 residues. The germline V gene encodes CDR1 KGHDR and CDR2 SFDVKD. CDR3 nucleotides: TGTGCCACCAGTGACAGCGGACAGGACACAGATACGCAGTATTTT. Translation: CATSDSGQDTDTQYF.

The J gene is TRBJ2-7, the V gene TRBV12-3 or TRBV12-4; no definite D call. The CDR3 consists of 12 residues. Deletions cut 1 base from V and 4 bases from J, with 5 bases between. The CDR3 nucleotides read TGTGCCAGCAGTTTAGGTCTGTACGAGCAGTACTTC. Translating it yields CASSLGLYEQYF.

The chain employs TRBV28 and TRBJ2-1; TRBD2 matches 14 bases. V gave up 4 bases and J gave up 12 bases; unmatched junction bases: 8. The CDR3 has 15 residues. Germline V lookup: CDR1 MDHEN, CDR2 SYDVKM. Here the CDR3 reads CASSSGTSGRLRQFF. The CDR3 DNA reads as TGTGCCAGCAGTTCTGGGACTAGCGGGAGATTAAGGCAGTTCTTC. The full variable domain, with the rest looked up from reference TRBV28 and TRBJ2-1, is DVKVTQSSRYLVKRTGEKVFLECVQDMDHENMFWYRQDPGLGLRLIYFSYDVKMKEKGDIPEGYSVSREKKERFSLILESASTNQTSMYLCASSSGTSGRLRQFFGPGTRLTVL.

The chain combines TRBV29-1 with TRBJ2-3; D is ambiguous. The CDR3 length is 12 residues. Deletions cut 4 bases from V and 4 bases from J, with 9 bases between. Germline V gene lookup returns CDR1 SQVTM and CDR2 ANQGSEA. For the CDR3, the DNA is TGCAGCGTTGTAGCTGTTTCAGATACGCAGTATTTT. Its translation: CSVVAVSDTQYF.

The J gene is TRBJ2-2, the V gene TRBV27; 10 bases agree with TRBD1. V lost 9 bases and J lost 4; bases outside the gene matches: 2. There are 13 residues in the CDR3. CDR1 is MNHEY, CDR2 SMNVEV, per germline (reference sequence). CDR3 residues: CASRTGGTGELFF. CDR3 bases: TGTGCCAGTAGGACAGGGGGCACCGGGGAGCTGTTTTTT.

This sequence joins TRBV2 and TRBJ2-2, with D maybe TRBD1 (6 bases). CDR3 length: 14 residues. Germline V CDR1 and CDR2: SNHLY, FYNNEI. Between the trimmed V and J ends, which lost 5 bases and 6 bases, there was a span of 13 bases. The CDR3 region has the DNA TGTGCCAGCAGTATTACAGGGATCGCCGGGGAGCTGTTTTTT. Protein sequence: CASSITGIAGELFF.

This clone was recorded a few times. J is TRBJ2-5 and V is TRBV11-3; a weak D match, TRBD2 (6 bases). V lost 5 bases and J 6 bases, leaving 16 bases between the germline ends. There are 14 residues in the CDR3. From germline, CDR1 is SGHNT and CDR2 YENEEA. The DNA of the CDR3 is TGTGCCAGCAGCCCCCCCGGAGGGAGGAAGACCCAGTACTTC. Amino acids: CASSPPGGRKTQYF.

The chain uses TRBV29-1 and TRBJ2-1, with D perhaps matching TRBD2 (5 bases). The ends were cut back, 1 base at V and 7 bases at J, with 17 bases in the middle. The germline V gene has CDR1 SQVTM and CDR2 ANQGSEA. This CDR3 spans 15 amino acids. The CDR3 region is CSVEGLNLGANEQFF. DNA for the CDR3: TGCAGCGTTGAAGGACTAAACCTCGGCGCTAATGAGCAGTTCTTC.

V usage is TRBV7-7 and J usage is TRBJ2-5; possible D gene TRBD2, 6 bases. The germline V gene has CDR1 SSHAT and CDR2 FNYEAQ (reference sequence). V shed 5 bases and J shed 5 bases, with 18 bases lying between them. The CDR3 has 15 residues. This chain's CDR3 is CASSPSRRARETQYF. Written as DNA, the CDR3 is TGTGCCAGCAGCCCGAGTAGGAGGGCCCGGGAGACCCAGTACTTC.

The chain combines TRBV10-3 with TRBJ2-7, with 7 positions matching TRBD2. The germline V gene encodes CDR1 ENHRY and CDR2 SYGVKD. Trimming at V came to 5 bases and at J to 1 base, leaving 5 bases not matched to a gene. The CDR3 consists of 14 residues. CDR3 sequence: CAISQERESYEQYF. The CDR3 DNA reads TGTGCCATCAGTCAGGAGCGGGAATCCTACGAGCAGTACTTC.

V gene TRBV7-9 combines with J gene TRBJ2-1; 7 positions match TRBD2. The V gene's germline CDR1 is SEHNR and CDR2 FQNEAQ (reference sequence). The CDR3 runs 11 residues. The V and J ends lost 5 bases and 14 bases, in that order; junction bases with no gene match: 6. The CDR3 loop is CASSPGREEFF. The CDR3 DNA reads TGTGCCAGCAGCCCAGGGAGGGAAGAGTTCTTC.

The chain combines TRBV2 with TRBJ2-3; weak D call: TRBD2 (7 bases). This CDR3 region has 15 residues. Trimming shortened V by 5 bases and J by 1 base, and 13 bases separated the two germline ends. Germline loops: CDR1 SNHLY, CDR2 FYNNEI. CDR3 amino acids: CASSKGGTGTDTQYF. CDR3 nucleotide sequence: TGTGCCAGCAGTAAGGGGGGGACTGGCACAGATACGCAGTATTTT.

V gene TRBV2 combines with J gene TRBJ2-1, with 11 bases identical to TRBD2. The CDR3 extends over 15 amino acids. J was trimmed by 6 bases and V by 6 bases; bases with no gene match: 7. Germline V gene lookup returns CDR1 SNHLY and CDR2 FYNNEI. Written as DNA, the CDR3 is TGTGCCAGCAGCGTGAATAGCGGGAGGGCCAATGAGCAGTTCTTC. Amino acid sequence: CASSVNSGRANEQFF.